This TCR beta chain was sequenced during a study of cytomegalovirus exposure and HLA in healthy donors (dated by TCRdb to 2017 to 2019). About the full investigation: An earlier analysis of approximately 550 of the donors reported 250 to 300 Gb of sequence data and more than 90 million unique TCR beta sequences from some 180 million T cells. An early release covering more than 500 HLA-typed donors comprised about 300 gigabases of sequencing data and approximately 80 million unique TCR sequences. Among the approximately 400 genotyped donors, around 81% belonged to the genetic ancestry cluster associated with self-reported Caucasian donors. The aim of the study was to test whether cataloging public T cell receptors could identify signatures of past pathogen exposure. The study used immunosequencing to profile the T cell repertoires of several hundred subjects and linked those repertoires to cytomegalovirus serostatus. In addition to the first cohort of 666 subjects, a separate validation cohort of approximately 120 different subjects was used. To predict cytomegalovirus infection status, the study combined high-throughput TCR immunosequencing, statistical association of individual TCRs with disease status, and machine learning. A later analysis re-analyzed previously published TCR beta repertoires from about 730 donors and added high-resolution HLA genotyping to study TCR occurrence patterns. In the later analysis, no new phenotypic data were used to find candidate immune exposures; instead, reliance was placed on TCR beta sequences and their occurrence across donors. An earlier analysis of 587 of the donors used high-throughput TCR beta sequencing to judge whether each TCR beta V gene segment behaved as functional or pseudogenic. Alongside the repertoire data, information on donor age, sex, ethnicity and CMV serostatus was compiled. Genome-wide SNP genotypes for about 55% of the roughly 670 donors were used in a later genetic analysis, which treated that subset as a discovery cohort. Every repertoire in the discovery cohort had been generated on one and the same sequencing platform. Both class I and class II loci were covered by HLA typing, at four-digit resolution. The number of donors typed differed by locus, with about 629-630 for A, B, C, DRB1 and DQB1, around 500 for DQA1, nearly 610 for DPA1, and 472 for DPB1. Several DR-DQ haplotypes were treated as single units for association and clustering because of strong linkage in the cohort. On average, around 240,000 unique TCR beta nucleotide sequences were sequenced per donor among a few hundred genotyped donors of the cohort, with roughly 18% of those sequences being non-productive.

This clone has just one count. Its antigen is not yet known. One end of the junction varies from germline; a read error may be responsible. The CDR3 goes from the cysteine to the phenylalanine over 15 residues. The entry retains the CDR3 DNA only, 45 bases that are in frame from base 1. The germline V gene (reference sequence) supplies CDR1 SEHNR and CDR2 FQNEAQ. Library preparation used the immunoSEQ multiplex PCR assay. For the multiplex PCR, a mixture combining 60 forward primers for TCR Vbeta segments and 13 reverse primers for TCR Jbeta segments was used. The CDR3 region of rearranged TCR beta genes was amplified from genomic DNA with a multiplex PCR assay. On the Illumina HiSeq System, the amplified TCR beta libraries were sequenced as 87-base-pair reads. The source study handled its data this way. In a later analysis, about 80 million unique TCR beta chains were counted across the 690 or so repertoires, and roughly 10 million of these chains were shared by at least two donors. A nearest-neighbor algorithm error-corrected the raw reads and collapsed the reads into unique sequences, merging closely related sequences to remove PCR and sequencing errors. Alignment of CDR3 sequences to IMGT reference sequences was used to assign V, D and J gene segments. For a sequence to be retained, a match of at least six nucleotides to both a V gene segment and a J gene segment was required. Rearrangements were called productive when the CDR3 lacked stop codons and stayed in frame with V and J; all others were non-productive. Following IMGT convention, CDR3 was defined as the stretch from the second conserved V-encoded cysteine up to the conserved J-encoded phenylalanine. The earlier analysis of approximately 590 of the donors excluded any sequence lacking an unambiguous match to a single V gene segment. An earlier analysis of a few hundred of the donors called V segments functional above 56.7% productive rearrangements and segregating when the between-donor standard deviation exceeded 5%. To diagnose cytomegalovirus status from the catalog of TCR beta chain sequences, a statistical classification framework was built. V and J gene assignment, in a later analysis, came from comparing TCR nucleotide sequences with IMGT/GENE-DB human TR gene sequences. In a later analysis, CDR3 sequences and most-parsimonious VDJ recombination scenarios were assigned using the TCRdist pipeline. In a later analysis, every TCR beta chain was defined by the combination of its CDR3 amino acid sequence and its V-gene family, and reads without a unique V-gene family were dropped. To address suspected cross-contamination and a sequencing artifact, a later analysis removed over 500 highly shared, low-generation-probability nucleotide sequences. For each public chain, a later analysis derived a clonal expansion index from normalized ranks of inferred template counts within each repertoire. In a later analysis, generation probabilities were computed using a VDJ recombination model fitted to out-of-frame rearrangements, and the results were checked against IGoR. A later analysis scored TCR-TCR, TCR-HLA and TCR-CMV co-occurrence with hypergeometric tests, applying a repertoire-size bias correction to TCR pairs. To estimate false discovery rates, a later analysis permuted the HLA or CMV assignments 20 times. A later analysis grouped co-occurring TCRs with DBSCAN, adding TCRdist sequence similarity when clustering within HLA-allele-positive subsets. Repertoires with fewer than 30,000 or more than 120,000 public chains were left out of co-occurrence clustering, as were five repertoires with anomalous nucleotide sharing. In its TCRdb copy, this immuneACCESS table keeps in-frame sequences only and misses some clones. Where compared with another copy, unresolved V genes explain less than half of these, and the others have no known cause. V and J calls and clone size come straight from that table; D and trimming were deduced from the DNA. This sample is represented by about 180,000 clones; around 82% of them were singletons. The leading ten clones occupy 13% of the sample.

The cohort consisted of some 670 healthy bone marrow donors. Cohort members were all nominally healthy when sampled, although unrecorded immune exposures were likely present. The donor tested CMV seropositive and was one of the 289 seropositive cohort members. Each donor provided a peripheral blood sample, and peripheral blood mononuclear cells were used for TCR beta sequencing. Genomic DNA was extracted from the blood cell samples with the Qiagen DNeasy Blood Extraction Kit. Overall results and qualifications from the work: The study gave a list of roughly 150 TCR beta chains associated with cytomegalovirus. Across donors, most TCR sequences were observed very rarely, whereas some public TCRs were present in many individuals. A group of highly shared sequence variants was considered likely to be a technical artifact of the sequencing pipeline. For the cohort, immune exposure information was limited to CMV serostatus. Because some donors lacked HLA typing at each locus, the association tests relied only on the typed subset. In vitro tests confirmed that a few of the cytomegalovirus-associated TCR beta chains recognize cytomegalovirus antigens. Linkage disequilibrium might explain the correlated functional status among segregating V segments, but an unknown experimental factor could not be excluded. Presence/absence analyses assumed roughly uniform sequencing depth across donors, an assumption that may not hold. The earlier analysis of 450 to 700 of the donors excluded over 15 rarely observed V segments, including chromosome 9 orphons, because counts were too low. Only TCR beta chains were sequenced in this cohort, and the absence of alpha or paired-chain data limited detectable features. The authors suggested that the approach could potentially be extended to other disease states and immunological phenotypes. Broadly in line with IMGT annotations, most TCR beta V segments showed up in productive rearrangements about 87% or about 30% of the time in an earlier analysis of around 600 of the donors. Compared with equally common non-associated chains, HLA-associated TCR beta chains in a later analysis were more clonally expanded and had lower generation probabilities. Strong co-occurrence of HLA alleles, especially DR and DQ, made assigning TCR associations to individual alleles difficult. Some IMGT-functional V segments, including TRBV6-2 and TRBV6-3, could not be told apart with the 87-base-pair reads, so those segments were excluded. In a later genetic analysis, a missense DCLRE1C variant was associated with V-gene and J-gene trimming of TCR beta chains, and the association was replicated in an independent cohort. According to a later analysis, TCR association rates differed among HLA loci, with DRB1 alleles showing the most associated TCRs and HLA-C alleles showing the fewest. The classifier was reported to diagnose cytomegalovirus status with high specificity and sensitivity in both the original and validation cohorts. A further reported finding was that TCR beta sequences accurately predicted the HLA-A and HLA-B alleles for most subjects in the first cohort. Most CMV-associated TCR beta chains appeared to be HLA-restricted in a later analysis, and the HLA associations seemed to be driven largely by CMV exposure. Specific HLA alleles were associated with over 15,000 TCR beta sequences at a false discovery rate of 0.05 in a later analysis. In a later genetic analysis, fewer N-insertions in productive TCRs were reported among donors in an Asian-associated ancestry cluster than the approximately 710-donor mean. Several of the top co-occurrence clusters appeared to be linked to parvovirus B19, influenza, CMV and Epstein-Barr virus, according to a later analysis.

This chain is built from TRBV7-9 and TRBJ2-7, and 10 junctional nucleotides match TRBD1. Sequenced material: PBMCs. This receptor was identified in a woman between 50 and 59 years old in good health and CMV-seropositive. The CDR3 region: CSSSPGQGRRYEQYF. The bases are TGTTCCAGCAGCCCGGGACAGGGGCGTCGATACGAGCAGTACTTC.